These T cell receptor beta chains were read from a single sample in a study of regulatory T cells in long-lasting Graves disease. TCRdb reanalysed the multiplex PCR reads using MiXCR and keeps one entry per CDR3 protein. The sample consists of hundreds of thousands of distinct CDR3 sequences, about a fifth of them appearing once. The sample consisted of peripheral blood mononuclear cells (PBMCs), taken when the disease was refractory, from a patient treated with antithyroid drugs. These receptors were taken from a female donor with Graves disease. CDR3s include the opening cysteine and the closing phenylalanine or tryptophan. D genes are given only for firm matches. Size tells how often a clone was seen (once, few, many) or the class of an expanded clone, and some rows leave it out.

>-|TRBV10-3|-|TRBJ1-5
TGTGCCATCAGTGAGTCGGGTAGCAATCAGCCCCAGCATTTT
CAISESGSNQPQHF
>TRBD1|TRBV14|few|TRBJ2-4
TGTGCCAGCAGCCCTCGGACAGGGGTTGGAAACATTCAGTACTTC
CASSPRTGVGNIQYF
>TRBD2|TRBV2|-|TRBJ2-3
TGTGCCAGCAGTGAAGTCCGGGACTACCTCACAGATACGCAGTATTTT
CASSEVRDYLTDTQYF
>-|TRBV27|many|TRBJ2-5
TGTGCCAGCAGTTTATGGGCAGGGCAACAAGAGACCCAGTACTTC
CASSLWAGQQETQYF
>-|TRBV9|many|TRBJ1-2
TGTGCCAGCAGCGTAGGCGGGGACTATGGCTACACCTTC
CASSVGGDYGYTF
>-|TRBV7-3|many|TRBJ1-2
TGTGCCAGCAGCTTGGACCCTCCCTTCCATGGCTACACCTTC
CASSLDPPFHGYTF
>-|TRBV15|many|TRBJ1-1
TGTGCCACCAGCAGACCCGAGGTGAACACTGAAGCTTTCTTT
CATSRPEVNTEAFF
>-|TRBV6-1|few|TRBJ2-1
TGTGCCAGCAGTGACAGTATGACAGGAAAACGATACAATGAGCAGTTCTTC
CASSDSMTGKRYNEQFF
>-|TRBV28|many|TRBJ1-3
TGTGCCAGCAGTTCGACACCCCTCACCGACTTCTCTGGAAACACCATATATTTT
CASSSTPLTDFSGNTIYF
>-|TRBV5-1|-|TRBJ1-2
TGCGCCAGCAGCCAGTCTAACAGGGCCTATGGCTACACCTTC
CASSQSNRAYGYTF
>-|TRBV28|many|TRBJ1-1
TGTGCCAGCAGTCCCACCCGGCTGGTTAAAGAAGCTTTCTTT
CASSPTRLVKEAFF
>-|TRBV6-6|-|TRBJ2-7
TGTGCCAGCAGTTACTCGATACAGAGAGGACCGAAAACCTACGAGCAGTACTTC
CASSYSIQRGPKTYEQYF
>-|TRBV5-5|-|TRBJ2-4
TGTGCCAGCAGCCCTATCTGGGGCCCTGGGACCAAAAACATTCAGTACTTC
CASSPIWGPGTKNIQYF
>TRBD2|TRBV15|many|TRBJ2-7
TGTGCCACCAGCAGGACTAGCGGGCGTAACTACGAGCAGTACTTC
CATSRTSGRNYEQYF
>-|TRBV9|-|TRBJ2-5
TGTGCCAGCAGCGTACGAGGGGGGGGGCAAGAGACCCAGTACTTC
CASSVRGGGQETQYF
>TRBD1|TRBV7-9|many|TRBJ1-4
TGTGCCAGCAGCAGCGACAGGGTCGACGGTGAAAAACTGTTTTTT
CASSSDRVDGEKLFF
>TRBD2|TRBV4-2|many|TRBJ2-7
TGTGCCAGCAGCCAAGACGGGACTAGCGACGGATGGAACTTC
CASSQDGTSDGWNF
>TRBD1|TRBV12-3/TRBV12-4|-|TRBJ2-1
TGTGCCAGCAGTTATTGGGACAGGGGGTACAATGAGCAGTTCTTC
CASSYWDRGYNEQFF
>TRBD1|TRBV5-1|few|TRBJ2-7
TGCGCCAGCAGGGCAGGGGGAAATCGCGAGCAGTACTTC
CASRAGGNREQYF
>TRBD1|TRBV20-1|-|TRBJ2-2
TGCAGTGCTAAAAACCCGGGACAGGGGTACACCGGGGAGCTGTTTTTT
CSAKNPGQGYTGELFF
>TRBD2|TRBV28|-|TRBJ2-7
TGTGCCAGCAGTATCTCCGGGACTAGCGGGAGCCTCTACGAGCAGTACTTC
CASSISGTSGSLYEQYF
>-|TRBV4-1|-|TRBJ2-7
TGCGCCAGCAGCCAAGTTGAAAGCGTCAGGGGCCACGAGCAGTACTTC
CASSQVESVRGHEQYF
>TRBD2|TRBV2|-|TRBJ2-3
TGTGCCAGCAGTTCCGGGACTAGCGCCTACACAGATACGCAGTATTTT
CASSSGTSAYTDTQYF
>-|TRBV29-1|-|TRBJ2-1
TGCAGCGTTATAGGGGCCCCGAACAATGAGCAGTTCTTC
CSVIGAPNNEQFF
>-|TRBV12-3/TRBV12-4|-|TRBJ2-2
TGTGCCAGCAGCACCACCGTGGGGGAGCTGTTTTTT
CASSTTVGELFF
>TRBD1|TRBV20-1|-|TRBJ2-6
TGCAGTGCTCACCAGGGGGTTGCGTCTTATGGCGACAACGTCCTGACTTTC
CSAHQGVASYGDNVLTF
>-|TRBV5-1|many|TRBJ1-1
TGCGCCAGCAGCTACGGACAGTGGAACACTGAAGCTTTCTTT
CASSYGQWNTEAFF
>-|TRBV6-1|-|TRBJ2-7
TGTGCCAGTGGGATAGCGCGCTACGAGCAGTACTTC
CASGIARYEQYF
>-|TRBV7-8|few|TRBJ1-1
TGTGCCAGCAGCTTAGCGTCAGGGAGTCCTTTCTTT
CASSLASGSPFF
>TRBD1|TRBV11-2|few|TRBJ1-1
TGTGTCAGCAGCACCCGACAGGGCAGAACGACTGAAGCTTTCTTT
CVSSTRQGRTTEAFF
>-|TRBV5-1|many|TRBJ1-2
TGCGCCACCTCCCCCGCAGGGGCCTATGGCTACACCTTC
CATSPAGAYGYTF
>TRBD2|TRBV7-9|-|TRBJ2-3
TGTGCCAGCAGCTTATATCCTAGCGGGGCTACTAGCACAGATACGCAGTATTTT
CASSLYPSGATSTDTQYF
>-|TRBV6-9|-|TRBJ2-2
TGTGCCAGCAGTTACCCGAAGGGGGTAGCTGGCGGGGAGCTGTTTTTT
CASSYPKGVAGGELFF
>-|TRBV11-1|many|TRBJ1-1
TGTGCCAGCAGCTTAGATCGGACTCTAAACACTGAAGCTTTCTTT
CASSLDRTLNTEAFF
>-|TRBV7-2|few|TRBJ2-7
TGTGCCAGCAGCTTTCAACGGGACAAAACTTACGAGCAGTACTTC
CASSFQRDKTYEQYF
>-|TRBV9|few|TRBJ1-2
TGTGCCAGCAGCGTCGAGGTTGGTATAGGGGATGGCTACACCTTC
CASSVEVGIGDGYTF
>-|TRBV28|-|TRBJ2-1
TGTGCCAGCAGTTTCCCAGATGAACAGTTCTTC
CASSFPDEQFF
>TRBD1|TRBV28|many|TRBJ2-5
TGTGCCAGCATAGGAAATCCGGGACAGGGATACCAAGAGACCCAGTACTTC
CASIGNPGQGYQETQYF
>TRBD1|TRBV28|many|TRBJ1-1
TGTGCCAGCAGCCCGACAGGGGATGCTGAAGCTTTCTTT
CASSPTGDAEAFF
>TRBD1|TRBV6-9|once|TRBJ2-1
TGTGCCAGCAGTTATGAAGGGGGCATGGATGAGCAGTTCTTC
CASSYEGGMDEQFF
>TRBD2|TRBV28|many|TRBJ2-5
TGTGCCAGCAGTTTCGCATACGGACTAGCGGGAGGCTCCCAAGAGACCCAGTACTTC
CASSFAYGLAGGSQETQYF
>TRBD1|TRBV6-5|many|TRBJ2-7
TGTGCCAGCAGTTATATCCCCCAGGGGGCTTCAGGCGAGCAGTACTTC
CASSYIPQGASGEQYF
>-|TRBV6-1|-|TRBJ2-7
TGTGCCAGCTCCTTAAGGCCTGGGGAGCAGTACTTC
CASSLRPGEQYF
>-|TRBV5-1|-|TRBJ2-1
TGCGCCAGCAGCTTTGGGGGGGGCAGCTACAATGAGCAGTTCTTC
CASSFGGGSYNEQFF
>-|TRBV2|many|TRBJ1-4
TGTGCCAGCAGTGCACGGCCAACTAATGAAAAACTGTTTTTT
CASSARPTNEKLFF
>-|TRBV28|-|TRBJ1-5
TGTGCCAGCAGTGACGGAGAACGACTGGGCAATCAGCCCCAGCATTTT
CASSDGERLGNQPQHF
>-|TRBV2|few|TRBJ1-2
TGTGCCAGCAGTCCACAGGGAGGGGGCTACACCTTC
CASSPQGGGYTF
>TRBD1|TRBV28|many|TRBJ1-1
TGTGCCAGCAGTTTAACAGGGGGCGAGAAAGCTTTCTTT
CASSLTGGEKAFF
>-|TRBV28|many|TRBJ1-1
TGTGCCAGCCCGGGAGCCACTGAAGCTTTCTTT
CASPGATEAFF
>-|TRBV5-1|-|TRBJ2-2
TGCGCCAGCAGCAGGACCGACAGAGGGAACACCGGGGAGCTGTTTTTT
CASSRTDRGNTGELFF
>TRBD1|TRBV7-2|many|TRBJ2-4
TGTGCCAGCAGCTTCGGACAGGGATTTAACATTCAGTACTTC
CASSFGQGFNIQYF
>TRBD2|TRBV6-1|many|TRBJ2-7
TGTGCCAGCAGTCCCGTAGGAGCGAGCGGGATTACCTACGAGCAGTACTTC
CASSPVGASGITYEQYF
>-|TRBV12-3/TRBV12-4|few|TRBJ2-4
TGTGCCAGCAGTTCGACTCGGGGAGGAGCCAAAAACATTCAGTACTTC
CASSSTRGGAKNIQYF
>-|TRBV27|few|TRBJ1-1
TGTGCCAGCAGTTTAGGCGGGGGATTCGGCCCTGAAGCTTTCTTT
CASSLGGGFGPEAFF
>-|TRBV18|many|TRBJ1-4
TGTGCCAGCTCACCATCTGCAACTAATGAAAAACTGTTTTTT
CASSPSATNEKLFF